This is a list of T cell receptor beta chains from one sample in a study of OX40 agonist ivuxolimab in advanced cancers. This table comes from immunoSEQ multiplex PCR, and its TCRdb copy is limited to in-frame clones, with some not included. The top ten hold approximately 1.5% of the sample, which has about 86,000 clones, approximately 90% seen once. This material consisted of CD4+ or CD8+ T cells sorted from blood, taken in a trial of the OX40 agonist ivuxolimab. Receptor source: an adult with an advanced solid tumor such as melanoma, head and neck, liver or kidney cancer. The CDR3 runs from the conserved cysteine through the conserved F or W. A D gene is named only where the DNA matches it firmly. Part of the rows lack a size; the others show once, few, many or a class for expanded clones.

NA,NA,TRBJ1-1,TRBV7-3,TGTGCCAGCAGCGATGGGTCGAACACTGAAGCTTTCTTT,CASSDGSNTEAFF
TRBD1,NA,TRBJ2-6,TRBV2,TGTGCCAGCAGTGTCCTGAAGACAGGGGGCTTCGCTGGGGCCAACGTCCTGACTTTC,CASSVLKTGGFAGANVLTF
NA,NA,TRBJ2-4,TRBV19,TGTGCCAGTAGTATGGGGGGAGTACTAGCCAAAAACATTCAGTACTTC,CASSMGGVLAKNIQYF
NA,NA,TRBJ1-2,TRBV5-5,TGTGCCAGCAGCTGGAAGGGGTTCAACCAAGATTATGGCTACACCTTC,CASSWKGFNQDYGYTF
NA,once,TRBJ2-6,TRBV30,TGTGCCTGGAGACCGGGGGCCAACGTCCTGACTTTC,CAWRPGANVLTF
NA,NA,TRBJ2-3,TRBV7-2,TGTGCCAGCAGCTTAGAAGAGACCACGCAGTATTTT,CASSLEETTQYF
TRBD2,NA,TRBJ2-2,TRBV7-3,TGTGCCAGCAGGCCGACGAGCGGGGGATCCACCGGGGAGCTGTTTTTT,CASRPTSGGSTGELFF
TRBD1,NA,TRBJ1-5,TRBV6-1,TGTGCCAGCAGTGAAAGGACAGGGGGAGGCAATCAGCCCCAGCATTTT,CASSERTGGGNQPQHF
TRBD2,NA,TRBJ2-1,TRBV5-1,TGCGCCAGCAGCTTGGTATTACTAGCGGAAGATAATGAGCAGTTCTTC,CASSLVLLAEDNEQFF
NA,NA,TRBJ2-7,TRBV15,TGTGCCACCAGCAGACCCACAGGGGCAGCGGGAGAGCAGTACTTC,CATSRPTGAAGEQYF
NA,NA,TRBJ2-5,TRBV15,TGTGCCACCAGCAGATGGGAAGAGACCCAGTACTTC,CATSRWEETQYF
NA,NA,TRBJ1-2,TRBV6-5,TGTGCCAGCAGTCCGGGGCCGGGATATGGAGGCTACACCTTC,CASSPGPGYGGYTF
TRBD2,NA,TRBJ2-3,TRBV5-1,TGCGCCAGCAGCCCCCTAGCGGAGTCAGATACGCAGTATTTT,CASSPLAESDTQYF
NA,NA,TRBJ1-1,TRBV20-1,TGCAGTGCTAGAGAGGACACTGAAGCTTTCTTT,CSAREDTEAFF
TRBD1,NA,TRBJ1-4,TRBV5-1,TGCGCCAGCAGTCTGACAGGGGGATACCTAGTTGCAACTAATGAAAAACTGTTTTTT,CASSLTGGYLVATNEKLFF
NA,NA,TRBJ1-2,TRBV5-1,TGCGCCAGCAGCTTGGGGACGTCCTCTAACTATGGCTACACCTTC,CASSLGTSSNYGYTF
NA,NA,TRBJ1-4,TRBV18,TGTGCCAGCTCACCCGGGACAGAAAAACTGTTTTTT,CASSPGTEKLFF
NA,once,TRBJ1-5,TRBV14,TGTGCCAGCAGCCAGGGGGATCAGCCCCAGCATTTT,CASSQGDQPQHF
NA,NA,TRBJ1-6,TRBV5-1,TGCGCCAGCAGCCCCCGGGAGGTAGGGAATAATTCACCCCTCCACTTT,CASSPREVGNNSPLHF
TRBD1,NA,TRBJ2-1,TRBV28,TGTGCCAGCAGTTCCCCTGGGTCCGGGACAGGGGGATCCTACAATGAGCAGTTCTTC,CASSSPGSGTGGSYNEQFF
NA,NA,TRBJ2-5,TRBV5-1,TGCGCCAGCTCCGCGGCCCTACAAGAGACCCAGTACTTC,CASSAALQETQYF
TRBD1,NA,TRBJ2-5,TRBV5-1,TGCGCCAGCGCATCAGGGGGTACGGGAGAGACCCAGTACTTC,CASASGGTGETQYF
TRBD1,NA,TRBJ1-1,TRBV9,TGTGCCAGCAGCGCCATGGGACAGGGAGGGACGAACACTGAAGCTTTCTTT,CASSAMGQGGTNTEAFF
TRBD2,once,TRBJ2-2,TRBV2,TGTGCCAGCAGTGCCGCTAGCGGGCTCCGGGGCACCGGGGAGCTGTTTTTT,CASSAASGLRGTGELFF
TRBD1,once,TRBJ1-6,TRBV9,TGTGCCAGCAGCCCACGGTCGGGACAGGGGAGTTCACCCCTCCACTTT,CASSPRSGQGSSPLHF
TRBD2,NA,TRBJ2-2,TRBV29-1,TGCAGCGTCGGAGGGGGTACTAGCGGCACCGGGGAGCTGTTTTTT,CSVGGGTSGTGELFF
TRBD2,NA,TRBJ2-1,TRBV4-2,TGTGCCAGCAGCCAAGAGCAGCGGGGGAACAATGAGCAGTTCTTC,CASSQEQRGNNEQFF
TRBD2,NA,TRBJ2-1,TRBV30,TGTGCCTGGAGTGACCAGCGGGGGTACAATGAGCAGTTCTTC,CAWSDQRGYNEQFF
NA,NA,TRBJ1-1,TRBV29-1,TGCAGCGTTTACAGGGACGGGGGGCGCACTGAAGCTTTCTTT,CSVYRDGGRTEAFF
NA,NA,TRBJ1-4,TRBV2,TGTGCCGGTCACAGAGAAACTAATGAAAAACTGTTTTTT,CAGHRETNEKLFF
TRBD2,NA,TRBJ2-5,TRBV10-3,TGTGCCATCAGTGGGGGGAGACTAGCGGGAGTCAATGTAGAGACCCAGTACTTC,CAISGGRLAGVNVETQYF
TRBD1,NA,TRBJ1-2,TRBV5-8,TGTGCCAGCAGCTTGCGCAGGACAGGGGTAAACTTTGGCACCTTC,CASSLRRTGVNFGTF
NA,once,TRBJ1-4,TRBV28,TGTGCCAGCAGTCGGACAGCCAATAATGAAAAACTGTTTTTT,CASSRTANNEKLFF
TRBD1,NA,TRBJ2-7,TRBV11-3,TGTGCCAGCAGCTTAGAGGGACAGGGAGTCGCCCAGGAGCAGTACTTC,CASSLEGQGVAQEQYF
NA,NA,TRBJ2-2,TRBV18,TGTGCCAGCTTACACGACAGGAACCGGAACACCGGGGAGCTGTTTTTT,CASLHDRNRNTGELFF
TRBD1,NA,TRBJ2-5,TRBV19,TGTGCCAGTAGCTTCCGGGACAGGAATCAAGAGACCCAGTACTTC,CASSFRDRNQETQYF
TRBD2,NA,TRBJ2-7,TRBV30,TGTGCCTGGAGTGGACTAGCGGGAGGCTACGAGCAGTACTTC,CAWSGLAGGYEQYF
NA,NA,TRBJ2-1,TRBV7-8,TGTGCCAGCAGCTTAAAACCCCGCCCAAGGAGTTACTCCTACAATGAGCAGTTCTTC,CASSLKPRPRSYSYNEQFF
NA,NA,TRBJ2-5,TRBV2,TGTGCCTCCGCCGTTATCCAAGAGACCCAGTACTTC,CASAVIQETQYF
NA,NA,TRBJ1-2,TRBV28,TGTGCCAGCAGTAAGGGGGGGCAGGATGGCTACACCTTC,CASSKGGQDGYTF
NA,NA,TRBJ2-3,TRBV7-2,TGTGCCAGCAGCTTCCCTGTGTGGGGGGAAAGCACAGATACGCAGTATTTT,CASSFPVWGESTDTQYF
NA,NA,TRBJ1-1,TRBV2,TGTGCCAGCAAGGTTACTACCTCCATGAACACTGAAGCTTTCTTT,CASKVTTSMNTEAFF
TRBD1,NA,TRBJ1-3,TRBV18,TGTGCCAGCTCACCGATCGACAGGGCTGGAAACACCATATATTTT,CASSPIDRAGNTIYF
TRBD1,NA,TRBJ1-5,TRBV9,TGTGCCAGCAGCCCACTCCCGGACGACAGGGGACTGGATCAGCCCCAGCATTTT,CASSPLPDDRGLDQPQHF
NA,NA,TRBJ2-3,TRBV5-6,TGTGCCAGCAGCTTGGTAGGGGGGGGCACAGATACGCAGTATTTT,CASSLVGGGTDTQYF
NA,once,TRBJ1-2,TRBV30,TGTGCCTGGAGGAGGTTTAATGGCTACACCTTC,CAWRRFNGYTF
TRBD2,once,TRBJ2-1,TRBV19,TGTGCCAGTAGAGTAGCGGGGTTATACAATGAGCAGTTCTTC,CASRVAGLYNEQFF
NA,NA,TRBJ2-1,TRBV5-1,TGCGCCAGCAGCCAGTTAAGAGGGTCCAGTGAGCAGTTCTTC,CASSQLRGSSEQFF